These T cell receptor beta chains were read from a single sample in a study of human T cells and chemical hapten exposure. TCRdb passed the RACE reads through MiXCR, listing each CDR3 protein once. The sample has about 97,000 distinct CDR3 sequences, 25% to 35% seen once. This material consisted of whole blood, taken in connection with sensitization to the hapten diphenylcyclopropenone (DPC). These receptor sequences come from a man aged 35 to 55 with alopecia areata. Some clones in this sample may be carry-over from other donors' samples. Both conserved end residues are part of each CDR3. Each record gives: J gene, V gene, D gene, clone size, CDR3 protein, CDR3 DNA. D genes are given only for firm matches. For some rows the clone size is stated as once, few or many, or as a class when expanded; others skip it.

J: TRBJ2-5
V: TRBV4-3
D: NA
size: NA
CDR3: CASSHHGRVETQYF
DNA: TGCGCCAGCAGCCATCACGGGCGGGTAGAGACCCAGTACTTC

J: TRBJ2-2
V: TRBV7-2
D: NA
size: NA
CDR3: CASSRERGGTYTGELFF
DNA: TGTGCCAGCAGCCGCGAGAGGGGCGGGACCTACACCGGGGAGCTGTTTTTT

J: TRBJ1-1
V: TRBV7-9
D: TRBD1
size: few
CDR3: CASSFGQGVTEAFF
DNA: TGTGCCAGCAGCTTTGGACAGGGGGTAACTGAAGCTTTCTTT

J: TRBJ2-1
V: TRBV5-1
D: TRBD1
size: NA
CDR3: CASSLETGSYNEQFF
DNA: TGCGCCAGCAGCTTGGAGACAGGGTCCTACAATGAGCAGTTCTTC

J: TRBJ2-7
V: TRBV14
D: TRBD2
size: few
CDR3: CASSQVMGTRNEQYF
DNA: TGTGCCAGCAGCCAAGTCATGGGGACTAGGAACGAGCAGTACTTC

J: TRBJ1-5
V: TRBV28
D: TRBD1
size: few
CDR3: CASSWTGGHQPQHF
DNA: TGTGCCAGCAGCTGGACAGGGGGTCATCAGCCCCAGCATTTT

J: TRBJ2-5
V: TRBV12-3/TRBV12-4
D: TRBD1
size: NA
CDR3: CASSSTAWDRQETQYF
DNA: TGTGCCAGCAGTTCGACTGCTTGGGACAGACAAGAGACCCAGTACTTC

J: TRBJ2-5
V: TRBV6-6
D: NA
size: NA
CDR3: CASRRAAQETQYF
DNA: TGTGCCAGCAGGAGGGCAGCCCAAGAGACCCAGTACTTC

J: TRBJ2-3
V: TRBV5-4
D: NA
size: NA
CDR3: CASSLGTDRDTQYF
DNA: TGTGCCAGCAGCTTGGGGACAGACCGAGATACGCAGTATTTT

J: TRBJ2-1
V: TRBV7-2
D: NA
size: many
CDR3: CASSLRGNTYNEQFF
DNA: TGTGCCAGCAGCTTGAGAGGGAACACCTACAATGAGCAGTTCTTC

J: TRBJ2-1
V: TRBV20-1
D: TRBD2
size: few
CDR3: CSARQLAGDLDEQFF
DNA: TGCAGTGCTAGACAACTAGCGGGAGATTTGGATGAGCAGTTCTTC

J: TRBJ2-1
V: TRBV3-1
D: NA
size: NA
CDR3: CASSQEVGLQYNEQFF
DNA: TGTGCCAGCAGCCAAGAAGTAGGACTTCAATACAATGAGCAGTTCTTC

J: TRBJ2-1
V: TRBV15
D: NA
size: NA
CDR3: CATSRDLDREQFF
DNA: TGTGCCACCAGCAGAGATCTAGACCGTGAGCAGTTCTTC

J: TRBJ1-5
V: TRBV4-1
D: NA
size: NA
CDR3: CASSPMDSNQPQHF
DNA: TGCGCCAGCAGCCCCATGGATAGCAATCAGCCCCAGCATTTT

J: TRBJ2-1
V: TRBV9
D: NA
size: few
CDR3: CASSVAVAGAGDNEQFF
DNA: TGTGCCAGCAGCGTAGCGGTTGCCGGGGCCGGAGACAATGAGCAGTTCTTC

J: TRBJ2-5
V: TRBV25-1
D: NA
size: NA
CDR3: CASSEHLQETQYF
DNA: TGTGCCAGCAGTGAACATCTTCAAGAGACCCAGTACTTC

J: TRBJ2-5
V: TRBV6-5
D: TRBD2
size: few
CDR3: CASSQPGGPEYF
DNA: TGTGCCAGCAGTCAACCGGGGGGTCCTGAGTACTTC

J: TRBJ2-1
V: TRBV20-1
D: TRBD2
size: few
CDR3: CSARDLTSGNEQFF
DNA: TGCAGTGCTAGAGATCTGACTAGCGGCAATGAGCAGTTCTTC

J: TRBJ1-1
V: TRBV9
D: NA
size: NA
CDR3: CASSVEAMNTEAFF
DNA: TGTGCCAGCAGCGTAGAGGCGATGAACACTGAAGCTTTCTTT

J: TRBJ2-5
V: TRBV28
D: TRBD1
size: few
CDR3: CASRSGTGVETQYF
DNA: TGTGCCAGCAGATCCGGGACAGGGGTGGAGACCCAGTACTTC

J: TRBJ2-7
V: TRBV5-1
D: NA
size: few
CDR3: CASSLVTLTYEQYF
DNA: TGCGCCAGCAGCTTGGTGACACTGACCTACGAGCAGTACTTC

J: TRBJ1-1
V: TRBV30
D: NA
size: NA
CDR3: CAWSRGANTEAFF
DNA: TGTGCCTGGAGTAGGGGCGCGAACACTGAAGCTTTCTTT

J: TRBJ2-3
V: TRBV29-1
D: NA
size: NA
CDR3: CSVEGRGFTDTQYF
DNA: TGCAGCGTTGAAGGACGGGGCTTCACAGATACGCAGTATTTT